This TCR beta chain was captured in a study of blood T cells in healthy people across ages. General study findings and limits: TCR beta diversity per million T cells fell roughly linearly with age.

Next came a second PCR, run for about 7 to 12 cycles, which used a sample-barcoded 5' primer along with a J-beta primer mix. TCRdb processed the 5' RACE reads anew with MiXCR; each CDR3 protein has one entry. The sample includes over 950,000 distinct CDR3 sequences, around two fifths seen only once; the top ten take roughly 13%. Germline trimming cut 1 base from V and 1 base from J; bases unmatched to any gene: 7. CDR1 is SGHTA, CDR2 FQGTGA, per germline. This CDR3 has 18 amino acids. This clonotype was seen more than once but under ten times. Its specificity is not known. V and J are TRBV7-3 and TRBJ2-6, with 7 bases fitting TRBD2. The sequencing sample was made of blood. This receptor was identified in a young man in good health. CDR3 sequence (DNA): TGTGCCAGCAGCTTAAGCGGGAGCTACGTGTCTGGGGCCAACGTCCTGACTTTC. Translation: CASSLSGSYVSGANVLTF.